The clone carrying this T cell receptor (beta chain) came up once. Antigen specificity is unknown. The source of the blood RNA was unsorted whole blood, and germline DNA was extracted as well. Germline V gene data show CDR1 as MNHNS and CDR2 as SASEGT. Germline trimming cut 9 bases from V and 2 bases from J; bases unmatched to any gene: 13. The CDR3 sequence is 16 residues long. TCR beta cDNA was reverse-transcribed from roughly 520 ng of total RNA. The reaction used a constant-region primer and ProtoScript II reverse transcriptase. Investigators got TCR beta libraries out of three nested multiplex PCR rounds, done with slightly modified ARM-PCR. Two initial PCR rounds of roughly 10 cycles each paired TRBV1-TRBV30 forward primers with a C-beta reverse primer. Via MiXCR, TCRdb re-called the multiplex PCR reads, giving one row per CDR3 protein. Found here are fewer than 250,000 distinct CDR3 sequences, about 61% of them singletons; the top ten hold approximately 6.5%.

The data originate from a study of tumor-infiltrating lymphocytes in primary liver carcinoma. Study-wide context: Ages ranged from 30 to 69, with HCC or mixed HCC-cholangiocarcinoma. Study observations and caveats: The top-250-clone fraction was significantly higher in tumors than in blood (p = 0.039).

The source of this sequence is a woman in her sixties or seventies with primary liver carcinoma and hepatitis B virus infection. This chain uses TRBV6-1 with TRBJ2-5; 9 bases match TRBD2. Sequenced material: peripheral blood. CDR3 loop: CASREAPSGAQETQYF. The DNA for the CDR3 is TGTGCCAGTCGTGAAGCACCTAGCGGGGCGCAAGAGACCCAGTACTTC.